This is a list of T cell receptor beta chains from one sample in a study of cytomegalovirus exposure and HLA in healthy donors. Assay used: immunoSEQ multiplex PCR; TCRdb lists only in-frame clones, some missing. The sample has around 170,000 clones, around 84% seen once. The sequencing sample was made of PBMCs. All receptors come from a woman aged 45-65 years in good health and CMV-seropositive. Both conserved end residues are part of each CDR3. Fields, in order: J gene, D gene, V gene, clone size, CDR3 protein, CDR3 DNA. D genes are given only for firm matches. Size is stated for part of the rows, as once, few or many counts, or as a class when the clone is expanded.

TRBJ2-7	TRBD1	TRBV5-4	NA	CASSADRAYEQYF	TGTGCCAGCAGCGCGGACAGGGCCTACGAGCAGTACTTC
TRBJ2-5	TRBD2	TRBV6-5	NA	CASTYQAGDKETQYF	TGTGCCAGCACCTATCAAGCGGGGGATAAAGAGACCCAGTACTTC
TRBJ2-1	TRBD2	TRBV6-5	NA	CASIFGGEYNEQFF	TGTGCCAGCATTTTCGGGGGGGAGTACAATGAGCAGTTCTTC
TRBJ1-2	TRBD1	TRBV6-5	few	CASSPGQGNYGYTF	TGTGCCAGCAGTCCGGGACAGGGCAATTATGGCTACACCTTC
TRBJ1-1	NA	TRBV6-5	once	CASSVLGGSNTEAFF	TGTGCCAGCAGTGTGCTGGGGGGATCGAACACTGAAGCTTTCTTT
TRBJ1-1	TRBD1	TRBV2	NA	CASSGDRGVMNTEAFF	TGTGCCAGCAGTGGGGACAGGGGGGTCATGAACACTGAAGCTTTCTTT
TRBJ2-3	TRBD2	TRBV11-1	NA	CASSLRQRGASRDTQYF	TGTGCCAGCAGCTTACGTCAGCGGGGGGCGTCGAGGGATACGCAGTATTTT
TRBJ2-5	NA	TRBV7-8	once	CASSNWGVEQETQYF	TGTGCCAGCAGCAACTGGGGGGTGGAGCAAGAGACCCAGTACTTC
TRBJ2-7	TRBD1	TRBV9	NA	CASSAQGANEQYF	TGTGCCAGCAGCGCCCAGGGGGCGAACGAGCAGTACTTC
TRBJ2-5	NA	TRBV11-1	NA	CASSLSTTSLETQYF	TGTGCCAGCAGCTTATCAACGACTAGTCTTGAGACCCAGTACTTC
TRBJ2-3	TRBD2	TRBV27	NA	CASSTPNTGGAGDHEGDTQYF	TGTGCCAGCAGTACGCCTAACACTGGAGGGGCGGGGGACCATGAGGGAGATACGCAGTATTTT
TRBJ2-4	TRBD1	TRBV4-3	NA	CASSLDPTGANIQYF	TGCGCCAGCAGCCTAGATCCGACAGGGGCAAACATTCAGTACTTC
TRBJ1-6	TRBD1	TRBV28	once	CASRGGTGWISPLHF	TGTGCCAGCAGGGGGGGGACAGGTTGGATCTCACCCCTCCACTTT
TRBJ1-2	TRBD1	TRBV4-2	NA	CASSQVSGGYGYTF	TGTGCCAGCAGCCAAGTCTCAGGGGGCTATGGCTACACCTTC
TRBJ1-4	NA	TRBV15	NA	CATSRGSMGRTEKLFF	TGTGCCACCAGCAGAGGATCCATGGGCAGGACAGAAAAACTGTTTTTT
TRBJ1-1	NA	TRBV4-1	NA	CASSPTGLLNTEAFF	TGCGCCAGCAGCCCGACCGGACTGTTGAACACTGAAGCTTTCTTT